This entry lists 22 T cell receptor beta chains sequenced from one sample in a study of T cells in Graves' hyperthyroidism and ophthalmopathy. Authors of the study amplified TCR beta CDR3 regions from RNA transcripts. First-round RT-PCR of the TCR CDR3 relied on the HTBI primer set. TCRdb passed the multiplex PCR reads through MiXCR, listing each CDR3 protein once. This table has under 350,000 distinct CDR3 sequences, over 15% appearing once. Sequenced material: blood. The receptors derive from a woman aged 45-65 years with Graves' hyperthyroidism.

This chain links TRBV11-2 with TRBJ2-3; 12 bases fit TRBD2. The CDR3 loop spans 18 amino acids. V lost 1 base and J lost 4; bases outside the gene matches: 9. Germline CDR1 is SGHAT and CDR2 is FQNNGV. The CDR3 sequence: CASSLGGGRLAGADTQYF. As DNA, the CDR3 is TGTGCCAGCAGCTTAGGAGGGGGACGACTAGCGGGGGCAGATACGCAGTATTTT.

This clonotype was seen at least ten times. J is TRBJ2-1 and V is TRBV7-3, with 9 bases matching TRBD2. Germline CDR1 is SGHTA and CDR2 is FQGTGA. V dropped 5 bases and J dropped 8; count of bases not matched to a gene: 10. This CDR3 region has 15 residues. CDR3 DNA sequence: TGTGCCAGCAGCCTCGCGGGAGGGGTTCTAGATGAGCAGTTCTTC. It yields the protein CASSLAGGVLDEQFF.

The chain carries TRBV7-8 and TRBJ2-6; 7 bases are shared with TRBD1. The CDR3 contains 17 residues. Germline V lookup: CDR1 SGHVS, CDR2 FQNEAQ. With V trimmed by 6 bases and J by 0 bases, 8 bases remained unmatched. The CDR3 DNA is TGTGCCAGCAGACGGGACAGTCCTTTCTCTGGGGCCAACGTCCTGACTTTC. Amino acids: CASRRDSPFSGANVLTF.

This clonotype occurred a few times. The CDR3 reads CASVSPRNEKLFF. The CDR3 bases are TGTGCCAGTGTCTCCCCAAGGAATGAAAAACTGTTTTTT. V and J are TRBV6-2 or TRBV6-3 and TRBJ1-4; D gene uncertain. The CDR3 sequence is 13 residues long. V was cut by 9 bases and J by 5 bases, with 13 bases left in between. From germline, CDR1 is MNHEY and CDR2 SVGEGT.

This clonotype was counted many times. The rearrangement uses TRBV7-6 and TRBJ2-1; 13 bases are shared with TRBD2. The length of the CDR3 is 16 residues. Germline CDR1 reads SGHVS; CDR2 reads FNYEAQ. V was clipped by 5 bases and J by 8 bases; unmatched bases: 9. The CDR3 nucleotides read TGTGCCAGCAGCGAAATTGGGACTAGCGGGGTCGATGAGCAGTTCTTC. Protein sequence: CASSEIGTSGVDEQFF.

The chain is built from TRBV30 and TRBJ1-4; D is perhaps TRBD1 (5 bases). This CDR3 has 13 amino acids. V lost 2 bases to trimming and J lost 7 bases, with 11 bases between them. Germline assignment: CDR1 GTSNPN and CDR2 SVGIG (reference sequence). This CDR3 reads CAWSLGATEKLFF. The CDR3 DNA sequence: TGTGCCTGGAGTCTCGGGGCGACTGAAAAACTGTTTTTT.

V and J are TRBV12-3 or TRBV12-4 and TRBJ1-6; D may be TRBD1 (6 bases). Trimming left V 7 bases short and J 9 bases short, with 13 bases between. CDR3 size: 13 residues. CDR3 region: CASTRGTGSPLHF. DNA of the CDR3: TGTGCCAGCACCAGGGGTACCGGTTCACCCCTCCACTTT.

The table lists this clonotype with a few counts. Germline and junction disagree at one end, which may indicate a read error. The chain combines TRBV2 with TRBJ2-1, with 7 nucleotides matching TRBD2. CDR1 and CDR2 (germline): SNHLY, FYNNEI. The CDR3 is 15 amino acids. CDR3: CASREGTSAYNEQFF. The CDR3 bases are TGTGCCAGCAGAGAAGGTACTAGCGCCTACAATGAGCAGTTCTTC.

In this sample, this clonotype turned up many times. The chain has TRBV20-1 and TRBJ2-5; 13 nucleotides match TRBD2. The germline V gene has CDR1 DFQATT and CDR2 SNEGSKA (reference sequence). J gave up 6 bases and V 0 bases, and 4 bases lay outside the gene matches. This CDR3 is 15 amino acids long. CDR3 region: CSARDGTSGAQTQYF. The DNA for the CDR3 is TGCAGTGCTAGAGATGGGACTAGCGGGGCCCAGACCCAGTACTTC.

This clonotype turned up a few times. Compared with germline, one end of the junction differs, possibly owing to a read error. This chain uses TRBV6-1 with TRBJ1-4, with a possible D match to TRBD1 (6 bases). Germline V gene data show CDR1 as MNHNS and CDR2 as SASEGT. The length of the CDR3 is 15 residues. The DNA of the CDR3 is TGTGCCTGCAGTGATGGGGGGGCTGCTAATGAAAAACTGTTTTTT. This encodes CACSDGGAANEKLFF.

The CDR3 coding sequence is TGCAGCGTTGAGTACTCCTACAATGAGCAGTTCTTC. Encoded protein: CSVEYSYNEQFF. The V call is TRBV29-1, the J call TRBJ2-1; unclear D gene. Trimming took 3 bases from V and 0 from J, leaving 3 bases between them. The germline CDR1 and CDR2 sequences are SQVTM and ANQGSEA. The CDR3 is 12 residues long.

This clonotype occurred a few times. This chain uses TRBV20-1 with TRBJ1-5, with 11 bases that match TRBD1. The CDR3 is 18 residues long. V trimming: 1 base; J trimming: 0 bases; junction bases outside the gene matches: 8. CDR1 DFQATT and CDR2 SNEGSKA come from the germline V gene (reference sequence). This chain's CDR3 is CSARVQPGQGDSNQPQHF. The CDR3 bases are TGCAGTGCTAGAGTTCAACCGGGACAGGGGGATAGCAATCAGCCCCAGCATTTT.

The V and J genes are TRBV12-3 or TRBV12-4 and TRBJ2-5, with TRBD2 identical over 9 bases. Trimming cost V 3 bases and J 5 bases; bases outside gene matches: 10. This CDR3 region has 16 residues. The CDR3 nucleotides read TGTGCCAGCAGTTTTTGGGGCGGGGGGGCTCGGGAGACCCAGTACTTC. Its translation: CASSFWGGGARETQYF.

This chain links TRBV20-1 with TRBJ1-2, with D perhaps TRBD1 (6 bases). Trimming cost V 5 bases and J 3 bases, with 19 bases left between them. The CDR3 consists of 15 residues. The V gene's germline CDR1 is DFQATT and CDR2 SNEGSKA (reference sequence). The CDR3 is CSASFPGVWDYGYTF. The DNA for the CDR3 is TGCAGTGCTTCATTCCCAGGGGTTTGGGACTATGGCTACACCTTC.

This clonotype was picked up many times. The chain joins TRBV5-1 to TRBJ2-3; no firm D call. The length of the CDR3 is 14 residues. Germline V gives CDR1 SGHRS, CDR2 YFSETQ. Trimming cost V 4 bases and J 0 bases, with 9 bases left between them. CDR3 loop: CASSPGRSTDTQYF. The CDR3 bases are TGCGCCAGCAGCCCAGGACGCAGCACAGATACGCAGTATTTT.

CDR3 nucleotide sequence: TGCGCCAGCAGCCTAGGTAGCGGGACCCGGGAGACCCAGTACTTC. It is translated as CASSLGSGTRETQYF. V usage is TRBV5-1 and J usage is TRBJ2-5; 8 bases are a match to TRBD2. Per the germline V gene, CDR1 is SGHRS and CDR2 is YFSETQ. The CDR3 contains 15 residues. The trim removed 4 bases at V and 5 bases at J, leaving 10 bases unmatched.

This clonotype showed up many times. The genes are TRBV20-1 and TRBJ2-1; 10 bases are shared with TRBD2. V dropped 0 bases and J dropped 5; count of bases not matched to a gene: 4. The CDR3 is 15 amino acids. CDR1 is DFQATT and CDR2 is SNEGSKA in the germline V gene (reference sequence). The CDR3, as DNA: TGCAGTGCTAGAGATTACCTAGCGGGGGACAATGAGCAGTTCTTC. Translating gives CSARDYLAGDNEQFF.

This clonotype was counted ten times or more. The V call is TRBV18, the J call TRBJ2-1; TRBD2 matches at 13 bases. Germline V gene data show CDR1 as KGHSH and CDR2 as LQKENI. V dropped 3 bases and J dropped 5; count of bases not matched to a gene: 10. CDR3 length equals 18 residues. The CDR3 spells CASSPTILTSGRHNEQFF. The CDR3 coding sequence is TGTGCCAGCTCACCCACTATATTGACTAGCGGGAGGCACAATGAGCAGTTCTTC.

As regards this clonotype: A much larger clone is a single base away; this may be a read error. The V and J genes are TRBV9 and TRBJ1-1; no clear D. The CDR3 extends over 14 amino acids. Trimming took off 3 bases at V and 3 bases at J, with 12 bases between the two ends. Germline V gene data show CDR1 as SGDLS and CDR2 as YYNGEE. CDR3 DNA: TGTGCCAGCAGCGCATGGGAAATGGACACTGAAGCTTTCTTT. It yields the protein CASSAWEMDTEAFF.

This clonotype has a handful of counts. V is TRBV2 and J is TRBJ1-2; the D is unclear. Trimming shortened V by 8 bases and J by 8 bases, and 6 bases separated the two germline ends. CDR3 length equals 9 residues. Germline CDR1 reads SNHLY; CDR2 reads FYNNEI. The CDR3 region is CASAEGYTF. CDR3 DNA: TGTGCCAGCGCTGAGGGCTACACCTTC.

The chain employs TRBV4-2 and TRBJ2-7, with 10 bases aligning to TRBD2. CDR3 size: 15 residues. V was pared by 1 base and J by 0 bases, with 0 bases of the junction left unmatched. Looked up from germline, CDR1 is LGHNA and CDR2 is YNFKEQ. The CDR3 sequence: CASSQASGSSYEQYF. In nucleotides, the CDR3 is TGTGCCAGCAGCCAAGCTAGCGGGAGCTCCTACGAGCAGTACTTC.

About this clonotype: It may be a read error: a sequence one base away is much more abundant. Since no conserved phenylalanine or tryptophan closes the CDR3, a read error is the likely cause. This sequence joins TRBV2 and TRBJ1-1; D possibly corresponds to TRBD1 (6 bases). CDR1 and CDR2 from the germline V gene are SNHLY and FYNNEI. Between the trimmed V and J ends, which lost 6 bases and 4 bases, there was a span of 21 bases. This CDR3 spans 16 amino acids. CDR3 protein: CASRRPRWGLGTEAFL. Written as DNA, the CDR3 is TGTGCCAGCAGAAGACCTCGATGGGGGCTCGGCACTGAAGCTTTCCTT.